This T cell receptor beta chain was identified during a study of T cell responses to AZD1222 COVID-19 vaccine. Assay: immunoSEQ multiplex PCR; the TCRdb copy retains only in-frame clones and omits some. Counted here are about 150,000 clones, roughly nine tenths occurring once; the ten biggest clones make up more than 0.9%. This material consisted of peripheral blood, taken 28 days after the second AZD1222 dose. This receptor was obtained from an adult who received the AZD1222 COVID-19 vaccine.

CDR3 in amino acids: CASSLVLAADTQYF. CDR3 DNA sequence: TGTGCCAGCAGCTTAGTACTAGCTGCAGATACGCAGTATTTT. The chain links TRBV7-3 to TRBJ2-3; D perhaps matches TRBD2 (6 bases). V lost 2 bases and J 4 bases, leaving 10 bases between the germline ends. The CDR3 sequence is 14 residues long. Looked up from germline, CDR1 is SGHTA and CDR2 is FQGTGA.